This T cell receptor (beta chain) was sequenced for a study of blood T cell repertoires in COVID-19 (dated by TCRdb to about 2020). Background on the whole study: Collaborator samples came from the United States, Italy and Spain and covered acute and convalescent phases of COVID-19. A freely available public database, intended as a resource for researchers studying the immune response to SARS-CoV-2, is where the repertoires were released. Nearly every sample came with metadata listing a de-identified subject ID, COVID-19 status, age in years and sex. The samples were drawn from the first 160 participants of the ongoing ImmuneRACE study and from 1,254 subjects provided by 6 global collaborators. The material from the prospective study consisted of cDNA or gDNA derived from T cells, B-cell-depleted T cells, or PBMCs. The dataset comprised deeply sampled blood TCRbeta repertoires from subjects exposed to, actively infected with, or recovered from COVID-19. Where available, HLA class I and class II types were obtained from metadata supplied by the sample provider rather than from assay-based typing.

The investigation overall reported the following: The amount of clinical and demographic metadata varied by source and participant and was provided uncurated.

For CDR1 and CDR2, the germline V gene lists SQVTM and ANQGSEA. The CDR3, from cysteine to phenylalanine, totals 14 residues. The DNA shown is the 42-base CDR3, in frame from base 1. Regarding this clone: Its antigen is unknown. The junction and the germline gene differ at one end; a read error may be behind it.

A second Seattle source provided samples from volunteer blood donors who had recovered from COVID-19. Whole blood was collected in K2EDTA tubes by collaborating institutions according to the institutions' own protocols. For TCRbeta analysis, collaborators shipped samples as frozen whole blood, isolated PBMCs, or DNA extracted from either of those sample types. The immunoSEQ Assay, a bias-controlled multiplex PCR, was used to amplify TCRbeta CDR3 regions from genomic DNA. From the authors' description of their analysis: Nucleated cell counts per sample were estimated from amplification of reference gene primers within the assay. To quantify the absolute abundance of each unique TCRbeta CDR3 rearrangement, sequence reads were collapsed and filtered. For each sample, productive Simpson clonality was calculated as the square root of Simpson's diversity index across productive rearrangements. Sourced from immuneACCESS, this table was stored by TCRdb with only in-frame sequences that have V and J called. A share of the clones is absent; for the studies checked, an unresolved V gene accounts for under half, and the remainder has no known explanation. That table gives V, J and clone size, and the DNA gave D and trimming. This sample has hundreds of thousands of clones in its table, and approximately 84% of those were observed once. The ten largest clonotypes hold 2% to 2.5% of the sample.

The receptor was derived from a woman aged 30 to 39 who had recovered from COVID-19. This chain joins TRBV29-1 to TRBJ1-3, with no confident D gene call. Sequencing used peripheral blood. The DNA is TGCAGCGTCGAAGGGCGGCTGGCTGGAAACACCATATATTTT. Translation gives CSVEGRLAGNTIYF.